The 4 T cell receptor beta chains listed next were all sequenced from one sample in a study of cytomegalovirus exposure and HLA in healthy donors. PCR employed 60 Vbeta and 13 Jbeta primers. Measured with immunoSEQ multiplex PCR; TCRdb has only the in-frame clones, and not every one. In the table there are about 76,000 clones, roughly two thirds of which are singletons. Material for sequencing was PBMCs. The receptors here all came from a man aged 60 to 69 in good health and CMV-seropositive.

The chain is built from TRBV2 and TRBJ2-3, with TRBD1 identical over 8 bases. The CDR3 loop spans 14 amino acids. V gave up 6 bases and J gave up 3 bases; unmatched junction bases: 5. Germline CDR1 SNHLY, CDR2 FYNNEI. This chain's CDR3 is CASSDDRGTDTQYF. CDR3 in DNA: TGTGCCAGCAGCGACGACAGGGGTACAGATACGCAGTATTTT.

The chain's CDR3 is CASSHMGRLNTEAFF. Here the CDR3 DNA reads TGCGCCAGCAGCCATATGGGGCGACTGAACACTGAAGCTTTCTTT. The chain recombines TRBV4-1 with TRBJ1-1; maybe TRBD1 (5 bases). Germline V lookup: CDR1 MGHRA, CDR2 YSYEKL. Trimming removed 3 bases at V and 0 bases at J, with 11 bases between. The CDR3 has 15 residues.

The rearrangement uses TRBV5-1 and TRBJ2-5; perhaps TRBD1 as D (5 bases). Germline V gene data show CDR1 as SGHRS and CDR2 as YFSETQ. V gave up 3 bases and J gave up 2 bases, with 11 bases separating them. The length of the CDR3 is 14 residues. CDR3 in DNA: TGCGCCAGCAGCTCACGGACACTTCAAGAGACCCAGTACTTC. It yields the protein CASSSRTLQETQYF.

The genes are TRBV9 and TRBJ2-5; TRBD2 matches at 15 bases. Germline V lookup: CDR1 SGDLS, CDR2 YYNGEE. The V gene end was trimmed by 4 bases and the J gene end by 1 base; junction bases not matched to a gene: 11. The CDR3 is made up of 19 amino acids. The CDR3, as DNA: TGTGCCAGCAGCCCCTCCCGTTGGACTAGCGGGGGGGCCCAAGAGACCCAGTACTTC. This translates into CASSPSRWTSGGAQETQYF.